These 20 T cell receptor beta chains share one sample of origin, sequenced in a study of T cell responses to AZD1222 COVID-19 vaccine. Clones were sequenced by immunoSEQ multiplex PCR, and TCRdb holds only the in-frame ones, with some missing. The table includes some 74,000 clones, approximately 90% detected once. Source: peripheral blood, taken 28 days after the second AZD1222 dose. These receptors originate from an adult who received the AZD1222 COVID-19 vaccine.

This chain uses TRBV12-3 or TRBV12-4 with TRBJ2-7; 8 nucleotides match TRBD2. The CDR3 runs 13 residues. V lost 9 bases to trimming and J lost 2 bases; unmatched junction nucleotides: 6. The CDR3 DNA is TGTGCCAGATGGTGGACTAGCCCCTACGAGCAGTACTTC. Residues: CARWWTSPYEQYF.

The rearrangement uses TRBV20-1 and TRBJ2-3, with D uncertain. V lost 6 bases and J 4 bases, leaving 8 bases between the germline ends. The CDR3 extends over 11 amino acids. CDR1 and CDR2 from the germline V gene are DFQATT and SNEGSKA (reference sequence). CDR3 amino acids: CSAGPSDTQYF. In DNA, the CDR3 is TGCAGTGCGGGTCCCTCAGATACGCAGTATTTT.

This chain connects TRBV29-1 to TRBJ2-5, with a weak D call TRBD2 (6 bases). This CDR3 comprises 15 residues. Trimming left V 6 bases short and J 1 base short, with 18 bases between. Germline loops: CDR1 SQVTM, CDR2 ANQGSEA. CDR3 in DNA: TGCAGCGTCGGGCGGTGGGGGGAAACCCAAGAGACCCAGTACTTC. Translating gives CSVGRWGETQETQYF.

This CDR3 reads CASRMDRATETQYF. For the CDR3, the DNA is TGTGCCAGCAGGATGGACAGGGCCACAGAGACCCAGTACTTC. J is TRBJ2-5 and V is TRBV6-6, with 8 bases fitting TRBD1. The germline V gene has CDR1 MNHNY and CDR2 SVGAGI (reference sequence). The trim removed 6 bases at V and 4 bases at J, leaving 7 bases unmatched. This CDR3 region has 14 residues.

The chain combines TRBV27 with TRBJ1-4; maybe TRBD1 (5 bases). The V gene's germline CDR1 is MNHEY and CDR2 SMNVEV (reference sequence). Trimming removed 5 bases at V and 3 bases at J, with 13 bases between. The CDR3 is 15 amino acids. CDR3 coding DNA: TGTGCCAGCAGTAGGGACGGGGCGGCTAATGAAAAACTGTTTTTT. This translates into CASSRDGAANEKLFF. Looking up the rest from reference TRBV27 and TRBJ1-4 gives the full variable domain: EAQVTQNPRYLITVTGKKLTVTCSQNMNHEYMSWYRQDPGLGLRQIYYSMNVEVTDKGDVPEGYKVSRKEKRNFPLILESPSPNQTSLYFCASSRDGAANEKLFFGSGTQLSVL.

The chain carries TRBV7-9 and TRBJ2-1; D gene ambiguous. CDR1 SEHNR and CDR2 FQNEAQ come from the germline V gene (reference sequence). V dropped 1 base and J dropped 6 bases, with 4 bases sitting between them. The CDR3 spans 12 residues. The CDR3 spells CASSLDVNEQFF. The CDR3 DNA sequence: TGTGCCAGCAGCTTAGATGTCAATGAGCAGTTCTTC. Filled out from reference TRBV7-9 and TRBJ2-1, the complete variable domain reads DTGVSQNPRHKITKRGQNVTFRCDPISEHNRLYWYRQTLGQGPEFLTYFQNEAQLEKSRLLSDRFSAERPKGSFSTLEIQRTEQGDSAMYLCASSLDVNEQFFGPGTRLTVL.

V usage is TRBV7-9 and J usage is TRBJ1-3; maybe TRBD1 (6 bases). The CDR3 runs 14 residues. Trimming took 9 bases from V and 4 from J, leaving 16 bases between them. In germline, CDR1 is SEHNR, CDR2 FQNEAQ (reference sequence). The CDR3 bases are TGTGCCAGAGGGGACACCACTAAAGGAAACACCATATATTTT. This gives the protein CARGDTTKGNTIYF.

This clone is a singleton in its sample. This chain links TRBV19 with TRBJ1-2; D remains unclear. V lost 9 bases to trimming and J lost 7 bases, with 15 bases between them. This CDR3 is 12 amino acids long. CDR1 LNHDA and CDR2 SQIVND come from the germline V gene (reference sequence). CDR3 loop: CASHSVYPGYTF. The CDR3 DNA sequence: TGTGCCAGCCATTCAGTTTATCCTGGCTACACCTTC.

The CDR3 is CASAPPAAGYTF. Here the CDR3 DNA reads TGTGCCAGCGCACCTCCGGCGGCTGGCTACACCTTC. The chain uses TRBV19 and TRBJ1-2; D ambiguous. Germline V gives CDR1 LNHDA, CDR2 SQIVND (reference sequence). CDR3 length: 12 residues. V lost 9 bases and J lost 7, with 15 bases in between.

The chain links TRBV4-1 to TRBJ1-2, with TRBD1 as a possible D gene (5 bases). Trimming removed 5 bases at V and 2 bases at J, with 24 bases between. This CDR3 is 18 amino acids long. Germline values: CDR1 MGHRA, CDR2 YSYEKL. CDR3: CASSAFIPIHPGNYGYTF. In DNA, the CDR3 is TGCGCCAGCAGCGCCTTCATCCCTATACATCCAGGGAACTATGGCTACACCTTC.

The V gene is TRBV2, the J gene TRBJ2-4; D possibly corresponds to TRBD2 (5 bases). V shed 7 bases and J shed 4 bases, with 23 bases lying between them. From germline, CDR1 is SNHLY and CDR2 FYNNEI. This CDR3 contains 17 residues. CDR3 residues: CASKAERRLKAKNIQYF. CDR3 DNA: TGTGCCAGCAAAGCGGAGAGGCGCCTTAAGGCTAAAAACATTCAGTACTTC. Full variable domain (remainder filled in from reference TRBV2 and TRBJ2-4): EPEVTQTPSHQVTQMGQEVILRCVPISNHLYFYWYRQILGQKVEFLVSFYNNEISEKSEIFDDQFSVERPDGSNFTLKIRSTKLEDSAMYFCASKAERRLKAKNIQYFGAGTRLSVL.

CDR3 loop: CASSPEAGVKEQYF. The CDR3 DNA sequence: TGTGCCAGCAGCCCCGAAGCGGGAGTAAAGGAGCAGTACTTC. The V and J genes are TRBV9 and TRBJ2-7, with 8 bases fitting TRBD2. CDR3 length: 14 amino acids. CDR1 and CDR2 from the germline V gene are SGDLS and YYNGEE. Trimming removed 4 bases from V and 7 bases from J; junction bases left unmatched: 10.

CDR3 in amino acids: CASSLGTVATNEKLFF. The CDR3 bases are TGTGCCAGCAGCTTGGGGACAGTCGCAACTAATGAAAAACTGTTTTTT. The chain uses TRBV5-8 and TRBJ1-4; D is perhaps TRBD1 (6 bases). Germline CDR1 is SGHTS and CDR2 is YDEGEE. The ends were cut back, 0 bases at V and 0 bases at J, with 9 bases in the middle. The CDR3 runs to 16 residues.

This sequence joins TRBV9 and TRBJ1-5, with 12 bases that match TRBD1. CDR3 length: 16 amino acids. The V segment lost 2 bases and the J segment 1 base; nucleotides outside the gene matches: 1. Germline V gene data show CDR1 as SGDLS and CDR2 as YYNGEE. CDR3 sequence reads: CASSVGQGASNQPQHF. Here the CDR3 DNA reads TGTGCCAGCAGCGTGGGACAGGGGGCGAGCAATCAGCCCCAGCATTTT. Supplemented by reference TRBV9 and TRBJ1-5, the full variable domain reads DSGVTQTPKHLITATGQRVTLRCSPRSGDLSVYWYQQSLDQGLQFLIQYYNGEERAKGNILERFSAQQFPDLHSELNLSSLELGDSALYFCASSVGQGASNQPQHFGDGTRLSIL.

The chain employs TRBV5-8 and TRBJ2-5; 7 bases line up with TRBD1. In germline, CDR1 is SGHTS, CDR2 YDEGEE. V trimming: 1 base; J trimming: 5 bases; junction bases outside the gene matches: 8. The CDR3 has 15 residues. CDR3 loop: CASSLKGQTWETQYF. DNA of the CDR3: TGTGCCAGCAGCTTGAAGGGACAGACGTGGGAGACCCAGTACTTC.

The CDR3 protein is CASSLSSGRGLGSNEQFF. The CDR3 coding sequence is TGTGCCAGCAGCTTAAGTAGCGGGAGGGGTTTGGGGAGCAATGAGCAGTTCTTC. The chain couples TRBV11-2 to TRBJ2-1, with 11 bases identical to TRBD2. J gave up 6 bases and V 2 bases, and 12 bases lay outside the gene matches. CDR1 SGHAT and CDR2 FQNNGV come from the germline V gene. The CDR3 sequence is 18 residues long.

V gene TRBV29-1 combines with J gene TRBJ2-2; D is undetermined. Trimming took 4 bases from V and 3 from J, leaving 3 bases between them. This CDR3 is built from 11 residues. Germline V gene sequence: CDR1 SQVTM, CDR2 ANQGSEA. The CDR3 coding sequence is TGCAGCGTTGCGGACACCGGGGAGCTGTTTTTT. It is translated as CSVADTGELFF.

V gene TRBV6-2 or TRBV6-3 combines with J gene TRBJ2-5; 12 nucleotides align to TRBD2. The CDR3 contains 16 residues. Germline V gene lookup returns CDR1 MNHEY and CDR2 SVGEGT. With V trimmed by 5 bases and J by 0 bases, 4 bases remained unmatched. The DNA of the CDR3 is TGTGCCAGCAGTAGGCTAGCGGGAGGGTACCAAGAGACCCAGTACTTC. Amino acids: CASSRLAGGYQETQYF.

V is TRBV25-1 and J is TRBJ2-1, with a tentative D call TRBD2 (5 bases). CDR1 MGHDK and CDR2 SYGVNS come from the germline V gene. This CDR3 is 13 amino acids long. The V end lost 6 bases, the J end lost 5 bases, and 11 bases lay between the germline ends. This CDR3 is CASSLDLDNEQFF. CDR3 nucleotides: TGTGCCAGCAGCCTGGACTTGGACAATGAGCAGTTCTTC.

The chain joins TRBV9 to TRBJ2-3; TRBD1 is a possible D gene (5 bases). The CDR3 spans 14 residues. Germline V gene data show CDR1 as SGDLS and CDR2 as YYNGEE. V shed 0 bases and J shed 3 bases, with 8 bases lying between them. The DNA for the CDR3 is TGTGCCAGCAGCGTAGGTCCAGGGACAGATACGCAGTATTTT. It specifies CASSVGPGTDTQYF.